This T cell receptor beta chain was obtained from a study of vaccination and CD4 T cells after COVID-19. For the study at large: Mild disease affected about 10 convalescent patients and severe disease one, all SARS-CoV-2 positive by nasal swab PCR. The cells in question were stimulated using overlapping spike peptides derived from SARS-CoV-2, HCoV-NL63, HCoV-OC43 and HCoV-229E. General study findings and limits: Spike mono-reactivity was found in 304 of the 307 vaccine-specific clones identified in convalescent patients.

The CDR3 totals 13 residues. CDR1 is GTSNPN and CDR2 is SVGIG in the germline V gene (reference sequence). V lost 2 bases and J lost 0, with 7 bases in between. For this clonotype: The antigen remains unidentified.

Sample treatment: approximately nine-day PBMC culture with coronavirus spike peptide pools or control peptides (ViraFEST assay). Cultured CD4+ T-cell DNA underwent Oncomine TCR Beta short-read sequencing. TCRdb independently ran MiXCR on the PCR reads; one entry per CDR3 protein. This sample has about 14,000 distinct CDR3 sequences, with around 59% found just once. Sequenced material: CD4+ T cells from blood, cultured in vitro. The clonotype was recovered from a human donor who had recovered from COVID-19. V and J are TRBV30 and TRBJ1-2; D gene ambiguous. In DNA form, the CDR3 reads TGTGCCTGGAGTCATAGTGCTAACTATGGCTACACCTTC. Translation: CAWSHSANYGYTF.